This T cell receptor beta chain was identified in a study of sequential checkpoint blockade in melanoma. About the study: First-line arms were nivolumab then ipilimumab, or the reverse, randomized 1:1. DNA from 95 or so pretreatment tumor samples underwent TCRβ immunosequencing.

This clone is termed medium-sized. As yet, its antigen is unknown. Trimming took off 0 bases at V and 4 bases at J, with 16 bases between the two ends. The V gene's germline CDR1 is SGHNT and CDR2 YENEEA. This CDR3 comprises 16 residues. Notes on the study in general: Pretreatment TIL clonality tracked with response in the nivolumab-first arm.

Measured with immunoSEQ multiplex PCR; TCRdb has only the in-frame clones, and not every one. The repertoire holds some 4,100 clones, with around 23% as singletons. This sample's treatment: randomized to nivolumab then ipilimumab (arm A) or the reverse (arm B). This chain connects TRBV11-3 to TRBJ2-7; D not certain. The source was tumor tissue (inferred from file names), collected from a patient given nivolumab and ipilimumab in sequence. The receptor comes from a human donor with melanoma. For the CDR3, the DNA is TGTGCCAGCAGCTTAGAGGCGGCACGCAAACCATACGAGCAGTACTTC. Its translation is CASSLEAARKPYEQYF.